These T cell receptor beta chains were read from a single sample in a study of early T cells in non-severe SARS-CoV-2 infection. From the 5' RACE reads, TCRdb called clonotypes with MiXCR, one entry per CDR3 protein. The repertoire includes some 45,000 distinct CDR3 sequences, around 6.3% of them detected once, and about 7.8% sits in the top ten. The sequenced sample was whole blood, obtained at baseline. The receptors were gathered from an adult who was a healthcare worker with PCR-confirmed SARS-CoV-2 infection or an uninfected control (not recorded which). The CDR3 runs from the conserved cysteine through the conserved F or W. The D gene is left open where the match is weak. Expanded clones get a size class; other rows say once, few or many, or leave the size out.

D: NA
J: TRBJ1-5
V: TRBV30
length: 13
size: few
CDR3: CAWSVRNNQPQHF
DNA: TGTGCCTGGAGTGTTCGGAACAATCAGCCCCAGCATTTT

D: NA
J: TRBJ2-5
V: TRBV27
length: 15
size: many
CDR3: CASRNLRVSQETQYF
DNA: TGTGCCAGCAGGAATCTTCGGGTATCTCAAGAGACCCAGTACTTC

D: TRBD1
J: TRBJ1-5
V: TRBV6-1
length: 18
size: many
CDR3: CASSGALDRGLRDQPQHF
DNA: TGTGCCAGCAGTGGCGCTCTGGACAGGGGGCTGAGAGATCAGCCCCAGCATTTT

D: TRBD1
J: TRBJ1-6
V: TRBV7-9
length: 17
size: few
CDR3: CASSSTGASSYNSPLHF
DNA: TGTGCCAGCAGCTCCACAGGGGCCAGCTCCTATAATTCACCCCTCCACTTT

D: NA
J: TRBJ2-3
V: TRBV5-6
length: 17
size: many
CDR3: CASSLKSSASSTDTQYF
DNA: TGTGCCAGCAGCTTGAAATCGTCAGCAAGTAGCACAGATACGCAGTATTTT

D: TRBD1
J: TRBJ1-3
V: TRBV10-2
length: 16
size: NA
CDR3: CASSSRTGGSGNTIYF
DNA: TGCGCCAGCAGTTCCAGAACAGGGGGCTCTGGAAACACCATATATTTT

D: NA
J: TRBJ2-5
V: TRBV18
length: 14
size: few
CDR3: CASSNGRAGETQYF
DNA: TGTGCCAGCTCAAATGGCAGGGCTGGAGAGACCCAGTACTTC

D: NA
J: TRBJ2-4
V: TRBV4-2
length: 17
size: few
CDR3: CASSQDSPGGPKNIQYF
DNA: TGTGCCAGCAGCCAAGATTCGCCAGGGGGGCCCAAAAACATTCAGTACTTC

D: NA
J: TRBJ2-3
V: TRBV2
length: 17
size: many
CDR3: CASSDPKGGAWTDTQYF
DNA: TGTGCCAGCAGTGACCCGAAAGGGGGGGCTTGGACAGATACGCAGTATTTT

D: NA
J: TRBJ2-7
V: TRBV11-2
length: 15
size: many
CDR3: CASSLDLGQPYEQYF
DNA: TGTGCCAGCAGCTTAGATCTGGGACAACCCTACGAGCAGTACTTC

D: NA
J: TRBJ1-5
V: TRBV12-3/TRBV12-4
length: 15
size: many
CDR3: CASSLSWGAGQPQHF
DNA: TGTGCCAGCAGTCTATCATGGGGGGCAGGACAGCCCCAGCATTTT

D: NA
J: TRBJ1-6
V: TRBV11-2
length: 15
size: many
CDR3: CASSLPGLVGSPLHF
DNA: TGTGCCAGCAGCTTACCCGGCCTGGTCGGGTCACCCCTCCACTTT